These 13 T cell receptor beta chains originate from one sample sequenced in a study of blood T cell repertoires in COVID-19. Clones were sequenced by immunoSEQ multiplex PCR, and TCRdb holds only the in-frame ones, with some missing. Among about 170,000 clones listed, 90% to 95% were seen once. The sequencing sample was made of peripheral blood. The receptor set was obtained from a woman in her forties or fifties with acute or convalescent COVID-19.

Written as DNA, the CDR3 is TGTGCCAGCAGCCGGGGGGTTGGCTATGGCTACACCTTC. Amino acids: CASSRGVGYGYTF. The chain recombines TRBV3-1 (or the pseudogene TRBV3-2) with TRBJ1-2, with D perhaps TRBD1 (5 bases). The CDR3 runs to 13 residues. The V gene's germline CDR1 is LGHDT and CDR2 YNNKEL (reference sequence). V gave up 4 bases and J gave up 4 bases, with 10 bases separating them.

The chain uses TRBV14 and TRBJ1-4; no clear D. Germline V lookup: CDR1 SGHDN, CDR2 FVKESK. The CDR3 sequence is 15 residues long. V lost 0 bases and J lost 5, with 10 bases in between. The CDR3 is CASSQDQDYNEKLFF. For the CDR3, the DNA is TGTGCCAGCAGCCAAGACCAGGACTACAATGAAAAACTGTTTTTT.

This chain uses TRBV9 with TRBJ1-3; TRBD1 might be the D (6 bases). Germline CDR1 is SGDLS and CDR2 is YYNGEE. The V gene lost 2 bases and the J gene lost 2 bases, with 14 bases spanning the gap. The CDR3 is 16 amino acids. The CDR3 sequence is CASSVTGQSTGNTIYF. CDR3 nucleotides: TGTGCCAGCAGCGTCACCGGACAGAGTACTGGAAACACCATATATTTT.

CDR3 region: CASSPGDRVSTEAFF. In DNA, the CDR3 is TGTGCCAGCTCACCAGGAGACAGGGTTTCCACTGAAGCTTTCTTT. The chain carries TRBV18 and TRBJ1-1; 7 nucleotides agree with TRBD1. Trimming removed 2 bases from V and 4 bases from J; junction bases left unmatched: 7. The CDR3 runs to 15 residues. Germline CDR1 and CDR2: KGHSH and LQKENI.

As concerns this clone: The sample contains more than one DNA sequence encoding this CDR3. This chain connects TRBV28 to TRBJ1-1; weak D call: TRBD1 (5 bases). V was shortened by 5 bases and J by 0 bases, with 10 bases between the two germline ends. The CDR3 runs to 14 residues. CDR1 MDHEN and CDR2 SYDVKM come from the germline V gene. This CDR3 is CASSTGHLNTEAFF. The CDR3 DNA is TGTGCCAGCAGTACCGGACACTTGAACACTGAAGCTTTCTTT.

This sequence joins TRBV7-8 and TRBJ2-2, with D perhaps TRBD1 (5 bases). Per the germline V gene, CDR1 is SGHVS and CDR2 is FQNEAQ. Deletions cut 6 bases from V and 4 bases from J, with 12 bases between. The CDR3 has 14 amino acids. In DNA, the CDR3 is TGTGCCAGCAGTAGGTCCCAGGGCACCGGGGAGCTGTTTTTT. It specifies CASSRSQGTGELFF.

The sample holds one count of this clone. V and J are TRBV9 and TRBJ1-2; 8 positions agree with TRBD1. V was clipped by 3 bases and J by 0 bases; unmatched bases: 10. The CDR3 is made up of 17 amino acids. In germline, CDR1 is SGDLS, CDR2 YYNGEE. The CDR3 is CASSAVEAGGTNYGYTF. The CDR3 DNA sequence: TGTGCCAGCAGCGCAGTAGAGGCAGGGGGCACTAACTATGGCTACACCTTC.

The rearrangement uses TRBV20-1 and TRBJ2-3, with TRBD2 identical over 11 bases. The CDR3 has 11 amino acids. Trimming took 6 bases from V and 11 from J; bases not matched to a gene: 4. CDR1 is DFQATT, CDR2 SNEGSKA, per germline (reference sequence). The CDR3 sequence: CSAAGLAVQYF. The CDR3 DNA reads as TGCAGTGCAGCGGGACTAGCGGTGCAGTATTTT.

The sample holds one count of this clone. The rearrangement joins TRBV7-2 to TRBJ1-1; 8 bases line up with TRBD1. The length of the CDR3 is 14 residues. The V gene's germline CDR1 is SGHTA and CDR2 FQGNSA. The junction had 8 bases not matched to a gene; V was cut back by 5 bases and J by 6 bases. The CDR3 reads CASSERQGWAEAFF. The CDR3 DNA follows: TGTGCCAGCAGCGAGAGACAGGGGTGGGCTGAAGCTTTCTTT.

The rearrangement uses TRBV30 and TRBJ2-1; 7 bases agree with TRBD2. The length of the CDR3 is 13 residues. The V gene's germline CDR1 is GTSNPN and CDR2 SVGIG (reference sequence). V was pared by 5 bases and J by 3 bases, with 4 bases of the junction left unmatched. CDR3 in DNA: TGTGCCTGGTCTAGCGGCAACTACAATGAGCAGTTCTTC. Protein product: CAWSSGNYNEQFF.

The V and J genes are TRBV12-3 or TRBV12-4 and TRBJ1-1; the D is unclear. V lost 6 bases and J 11 bases, leaving 16 bases between the germline ends. CDR3 length: 12 residues. CDR3 in DNA: TGTGCCAGCAGCCCATACGGGTATTGGGCTTTCTTT. It codes for CASSPYGYWAFF.

This chain connects TRBV10-2 to TRBJ2-7; TRBD1 matches at 7 bases. Germline CDR1 and CDR2: WSHSY and SAAADI. This CDR3 spans 13 amino acids. The V segment lost 5 bases and the J segment 2 bases; nucleotides outside the gene matches: 3. CDR3: CASSRTGPYEQYF. The CDR3, as DNA: TGCGCCAGCAGTCGGACAGGACCCTACGAGCAGTACTTC.

The sample holds a few counts of this clone. The chain joins TRBV30 to TRBJ2-7; 9 bases fit TRBD1. The J segment lost 6 bases and the V segment lost 0 bases, leaving 6 bases of the junction unmatched. This CDR3 has 14 amino acids. Per germline, CDR1 GTSNPN and CDR2 SVGIG (reference sequence). The CDR3 loop reads CAWSVGTGLIEQYF. The CDR3 coding sequence is TGTGCCTGGAGTGTAGGGACAGGGTTAATCGAGCAGTACTTC.